This TCR beta chain was recorded in a study of blood T cell repertoires in COVID-19. Study in general: Acute-phase and convalescent COVID-19 samples originated in the United States, Italy and Spain. PBMCs, B-cell-depleted T cells, or T cells provided the cDNA or gDNA that made up the material.

CDR3 size: 16 residues. The germline V gene encodes CDR1 LGHDT and CDR2 YNNKEL (reference sequence). Trimming shortened V by 0 bases and J by 4 bases, and 13 bases separated the two germline ends. Authors' analysis steps: Estimation of nucleated cell counts relied on the amplification of reference gene primers. Clones were read by immunoSEQ multiplex PCR, and TCRdb kept only the in-frame ones, dropping some. The V and J calls and the clone size are those of that table, but D and trimming were determined from the DNA. The sample lists 130,000 or so clones; around 83% were seen once. Sequencing used peripheral blood. This receptor was taken from a human donor in a cohort sampled during active COVID-19. This sequence joins TRBV3-1 (or the pseudogene TRBV3-2) and TRBJ1-3; D call uncertain. CDR3 protein: CASSQEGGLLGNTIYF. The CDR3 DNA follows: TGTGCCAGCAGCCAAGAAGGCGGACTCTTGGGAAACACCATATATTTT.